This TCR beta chain was obtained from a study of metastatic and nonmetastatic thyroid tumors. Thyroid surgery had not been preceded by any treatment in any patient. This clone was counted only a few times. TCRdb reprocessed the PCR reads via MiXCR. There are about 11,000 clones in the sample; about 37% occur only once, and roughly 16% lies in the top ten. The CDR3 length is 14 residues. Trimming cost V 7 bases and J 2 bases, with 14 bases left between them. The TCR originated in a female donor with papillary thyroid cancer or a benign thyroid nodule (not recorded which). Some clones in this sample may be carry-over from other donors' samples. The specimen sequenced was tumor tissue. This chain connects TRBV12-3 or TRBV12-4 to TRBJ1-1; no firm D call. CDR3 region: CASTSGPLNTEAFF. The CDR3 DNA is TGTGCCAGCACCTCGGGCCCTTTAAACACTGAAGCTTTCTTT.